This TCR beta chain was found in a study of shared clonotypes between healthy human individuals. General study results and limits: Even with large depth, rarefaction showed that sorted-subset sequencing was incomplete.

The CDR3 contains 12 residues. Trimming cost V 0 bases and J 6 bases, with 6 bases left between them. Germline CDR1 reads SGHRS; CDR2 reads YFSETQ. Some clones are missing from TCRdb's copy, which holds only in-frame ones; the method was immunoSEQ multiplex PCR. The sample holds 2 million to 3 million clones, 93% seen once. Details on this clone: No antigen is known for it.

This TCR derives from a young man in good health. Some clones in this sample may be carry-over from other donors' samples. Sequencing was performed on naive CD4+ T cells from PBMCs. Subset indicated: CD45RA+ positively selected. V is TRBV5-1 and J is TRBJ1-1; D gene unclear. The CDR3 coding sequence is TGCGCCAGCAGCTTGGCATCGTCTGAAGCTTTCTTT. As protein: CASSLASSEAFF.